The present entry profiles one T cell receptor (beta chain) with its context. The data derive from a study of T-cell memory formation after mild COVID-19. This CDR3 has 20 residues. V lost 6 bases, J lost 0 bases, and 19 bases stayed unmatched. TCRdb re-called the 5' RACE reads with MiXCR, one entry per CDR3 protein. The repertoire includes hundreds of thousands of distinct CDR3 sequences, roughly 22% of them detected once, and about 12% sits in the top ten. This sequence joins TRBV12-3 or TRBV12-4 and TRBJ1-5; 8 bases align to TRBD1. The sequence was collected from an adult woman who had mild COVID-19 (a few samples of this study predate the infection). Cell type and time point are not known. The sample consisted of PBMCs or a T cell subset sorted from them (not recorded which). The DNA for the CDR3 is TGTGCCAGCAGGGGGGTCTCTGGACAGGGCGGAATTAATAGCAATCAGCCCCAGCATTTT. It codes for CASRGVSGQGGINSNQPQHF.